This TCR beta chain comes out of a study of control samples from healthy donors and cancer patients. CDR1 is MNHEY and CDR2 is SVGAGI in the germline V gene. This CDR3 is 13 amino acids long. The table came from immunoSEQ multiplex PCR; TCRdb's copy has only in-frame clones and leaves some out. The data contain around 150,000 clones, approximately 96% of them singletons. In the case of this clone: One end of the junction varies from germline; a read error may be responsible.

V and J are TRBV6-5 and TRBJ1-5; no clear D gene. Material: blood. The TCR was taken from a woman in her 30s in good health. The CDR3 region has the DNA TGTGCCAGCAGTCGTTCGCCAAATCGGCCCCAGCATTTT. Encoded protein: CASSRSPNRPQHF.